This T cell receptor beta chain stems from a study of metastatic and nonmetastatic thyroid tumors. About the study: Samples came from malignant and benign thyroid patients, and repertoires were compared across blood and tumor or nodule tissue. Study findings and constraints: In both blood and tumor samples, TCR beta diversity was reported significantly higher for malignant than benign nodules.

Thyroid surgery took place with no prior treatment in any patient. Original data processing: Clinicopathological groups supplied CDR3 differences that were used to build a distant-metastasis classifier for papillary thyroid cancer. TCRdb recomputed clones from the PCR reads via MiXCR. The authors' filters were not applied to this entry. The sample has 35,000 to 40,000 clones, less than 25% seen once. For this clone: Its antigen is not known.

Germline V gene data show CDR1 as DFQATT and CDR2 as SNEGSKA (reference sequence). Deletions cut 4 bases from V and 3 bases from J, with 19 bases between. The CDR3 sequence is 16 residues long. The clonotype originates from a female donor with papillary thyroid cancer or a benign thyroid nodule (not recorded which). Some clones in this sample may be carry-over from other donors' samples. The V call is TRBV20-1, the J call TRBJ2-1, with D unclear. The sequenced sample was blood. The CDR3 is CSANPAGRPFYNEQFF. The CDR3 nucleotides are TGCAGTGCTAATCCTGCCGGGCGTCCTTTCTACAATGAGCAGTTCTTC.